This T cell receptor beta chain came from a study of T cells in Graves' hyperthyroidism and ophthalmopathy. Background on the study: Before treatment of any kind, peripheral blood was taken at initial diagnosis.

TCR beta CDR3 regions were amplified from RNA. During a first-round RT-PCR of the TCR CDR3, the HTBI primer set was used. TCRdb redid the calling of the multiplex PCR reads with MiXCR, one entry per CDR3 protein. The sample yields roughly 380,000 distinct CDR3 sequences, 15% to 20% seen once. Patients showing uncontrolled infection, other autoimmune disease, pregnancy or lactation were ineligible. This clonotype has at least ten counts. CDR3 length equals 16 residues. CDR1 MNHEY and CDR2 SVGEGT come from the germline V gene. Trimming at V came to 5 bases and at J to 1 base, leaving 6 bases not matched to a gene.

This chain links TRBV6-2 or TRBV6-3 with TRBJ2-7, with 12 bases matching TRBD2. Sequences were obtained from blood. The sequence derives from a woman aged 40 to 55 with Graves' ophthalmopathy. The CDR3 region has the DNA TGTGCCAGCAGTCCCTGGACTAGCGGGAAATCCTACGAGCAGTACTTC. Translation gives CASSPWTSGKSYEQYF.